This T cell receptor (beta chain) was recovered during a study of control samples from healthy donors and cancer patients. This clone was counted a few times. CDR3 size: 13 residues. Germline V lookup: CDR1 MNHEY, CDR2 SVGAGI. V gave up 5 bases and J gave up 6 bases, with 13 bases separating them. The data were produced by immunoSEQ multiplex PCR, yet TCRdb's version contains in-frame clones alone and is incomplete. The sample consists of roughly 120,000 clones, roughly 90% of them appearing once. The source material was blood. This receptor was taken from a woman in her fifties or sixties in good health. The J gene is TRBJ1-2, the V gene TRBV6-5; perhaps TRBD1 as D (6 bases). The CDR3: CASSQQGRHGYTF. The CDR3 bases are TGTGCCAGCAGTCAACAGGGAAGGCATGGCTACACCTTC.